The 24 T cell receptor beta chains listed next were all sequenced from one sample in a study of cytomegalovirus exposure and HLA in healthy donors. PCR amplification relied on 60 Vbeta primers (plus 13 Jbeta primers). Produced via immunoSEQ multiplex PCR; TCRdb's table is partial and in-frame only. The data show about 140,000 clones, with 80% to 85% seen just once and approximately 1.1% held by the top ten. Sequenced sample: PBMCs. These receptors all come from a female donor in good health and CMV-seronegative.

The V gene is TRBV2, the J gene TRBJ1-2; D gene ambiguous. The CDR3 is 14 amino acids. The germline V gene encodes CDR1 SNHLY and CDR2 FYNNEI. V was cut by 8 bases and J by 0 bases, with 13 bases left in between. Here the CDR3 DNA reads TGTGCCAGCCTCATAGCCAGAGCTAACTATGGCTACACCTTC. Translated, it gives CASLIARANYGYTF.

Written as DNA, the CDR3 is TGTGCCAGTAGTAACCAACTCCAGGGAAACAATCAGCCCCAGCATTTT. This codes for CASSNQLQGNNQPQHF. The chain joins TRBV19 to TRBJ1-5; D is perhaps TRBD1 (5 bases). Trimming cost V 4 bases and J 3 bases, with 16 bases left between them. The CDR3 totals 16 residues. Per germline, CDR1 LNHDA and CDR2 SQIVND (reference sequence).

J is TRBJ2-7 and V is TRBV10-1, with D unresolved. Per the germline V gene, CDR1 is WNHNN and CDR2 is SYGVQD (reference sequence). V was trimmed by 3 bases and J by 3 bases, leaving 12 bases between them. There are 14 residues in the CDR3. The CDR3 bases are TGCGCCAGCAGTGATCGTAACACCAACTACGAGCAGTACTTC. Translation: CASSDRNTNYEQYF.

This rearrangement joins TRBV5-1 to TRBJ1-2; 7 bases match TRBD1. The germline V gene has CDR1 SGHRS and CDR2 YFSETQ. This CDR3 has 14 amino acids. Trimming cost V 2 bases and J 5 bases; bases outside gene matches: 6. The chain's CDR3 is CASSLGGQQYGYTF. In DNA form, the CDR3 reads TGCGCCAGCAGCTTAGGGGGACAGCAATATGGCTACACCTTC.

In its sample, this clone was seen a few times. The CDR3, as DNA: TGTGCCAGCAGTGAATACAGGGGGCGCACTAGCGGGTCCTACGAGCAGTACTTC. It is translated as CASSEYRGRTSGSYEQYF. V is TRBV6-1 and J is TRBJ2-7; possibly TRBD1 or TRBD2 for D (9 bases each). Germline V gives CDR1 MNHNS, CDR2 SASEGT. The CDR3 is made up of 18 amino acids. Deletions cut 2 bases from V and 1 base from J, with 21 bases between.

This chain links TRBV6-5 with TRBJ2-5; D may be TRBD2 (5 bases). Germline CDR1 reads MNHEY; CDR2 reads SVGAGI. This CDR3 contains 14 residues. The germline V and J ends were trimmed by 1 base and 4 bases, with 10 bases remaining between them. CDR3 DNA sequence: TGTGCCAGCAGTTACTACGGAGGAGGAGAGACCCAGTACTTC. Translated: CASSYYGGGETQYF.

This clone was found a few times. V gene TRBV6-1 combines with J gene TRBJ1-2; 9 bases fit TRBD1. This CDR3 has 15 residues. In germline, CDR1 is MNHNS, CDR2 SASEGT. The ends lost 2 bases at V and 5 bases at J; junction bases unmatched: 6. CDR3: CASSESGTGRYGYTF. For the CDR3, the DNA is TGTGCCAGCAGTGAATCCGGGACAGGGCGGTATGGCTACACCTTC.

The chain is built from TRBV5-8 and TRBJ2-3, with D hard to call. Germline V gene data show CDR1 as SGHTS and CDR2 as YDEGEE. Trimming removed 4 bases at V and 5 bases at J, with 11 bases between. This CDR3 is 13 amino acids long. The CDR3 spells CASSTSARDTQYF. Here the CDR3 DNA reads TGTGCCAGCAGCACCTCGGCTAGAGATACGCAGTATTTT.

As concerns this clone: At the DNA level, this CDR3 is encoded by other sequences in the same sample as well. V is TRBV5-1 and J is TRBJ2-7; D possibly corresponds to TRBD2 (5 bases). From germline, CDR1 is SGHRS and CDR2 YFSETQ. Trimming shortened V by 0 bases and J by 3 bases, and 10 bases separated the two germline ends. This CDR3 comprises 14 residues. In nucleotides, the CDR3 is TGCGCCAGCAGCTTGGCCTCGGGGATCTACGAGCAGTACTTC. Translated: CASSLASGIYEQYF.

The J gene is TRBJ2-7, the V gene TRBV4-1; 8 nucleotides agree with TRBD2. The CDR3 covers 18 residues. With 1 base clipped from V and 5 bases from J, the junction kept 16 bases outside the gene matches. From germline, CDR1 is MGHRA and CDR2 YSYEKL. DNA of the CDR3: TGCGCCAGCAGCCAAGGACTGTTAGACGGGAGGGCCAAGAACGAGCAGTACTTC. Translated: CASSQGLLDGRAKNEQYF.

The chain has TRBV19 and TRBJ1-5, with a tentative D call TRBD1 (6 bases). This CDR3 is built from 14 residues. From germline, CDR1 is LNHDA and CDR2 SQIVND (reference sequence). V was shortened by 5 bases and J by 0 bases, with 8 bases between the two germline ends. This CDR3 is CASSGQYSNQPQHF. The CDR3 coding sequence is TGTGCCAGTAGTGGACAGTATAGCAATCAGCCCCAGCATTTT.

The chain joins TRBV19 to TRBJ2-5, with 7 bases lining up with TRBD2. The CDR3 sequence is 14 residues long. The germline CDR1 and CDR2 sequences are LNHDA and SQIVND (reference sequence). The trim removed 5 bases at V and 4 bases at J, leaving 7 bases unmatched. The CDR3 bases are TGTGCCAGTAGTTCCGGACTAGTAGGAGAGACCCAGTACTTC. Amino acid sequence: CASSSGLVGETQYF.

This clone was detected only once. The chain has TRBV13 and TRBJ1-4, with D possibly matching TRBD1 (6 bases). The CDR3 has 15 amino acids. Trimming cost V 6 bases and J 3 bases, with 14 bases left between them. Germline CDR1 PRHDT, CDR2 FYEKMQ (reference sequence). The CDR3 sequence is CASREQGGANEKLFF. CDR3 bases: TGTGCCAGCAGGGAACAGGGTGGCGCTAATGAAAAACTGTTTTTT. The whole variable domain, remainder taken from reference TRBV13 and TRBJ1-4, is AAGVIQSPRHLIKEKRETATLKCYPIPRHDTVYWYQQGPGQDPQFLISFYEKMQSDKGSIPDRFSAQQFSDYHSELNMSSLELGDSALYFCASREQGGANEKLFFGSGTQLSVL.

Written as DNA, the CDR3 is TGTGCCAGCAGTTCGATGGCCGGGACTAGTAGCTACGAGCAGTACTTC. Its protein is CASSSMAGTSSYEQYF. The rearrangement links TRBV6-5 to TRBJ2-7; 8 bases agree with TRBD2. Unmatched junction bases numbered 11, after V lost 4 bases and J lost 3 bases. Germline values: CDR1 MNHEY, CDR2 SVGAGI. This CDR3 spans 16 amino acids.

The rearrangement uses TRBV5-1 and TRBJ2-5; perhaps TRBD1 as D (6 bases). Germline CDR1 SGHRS, CDR2 YFSETQ. Trimming removed 0 bases at V and 2 bases at J, with 11 bases between. The CDR3 extends over 15 amino acids. CDR3 DNA sequence: TGCGCCAGCAGCTTGGTGGGGGCTCATCAAGAGACCCAGTACTTC. Translation gives CASSLVGAHQETQYF.

The V and J genes are TRBV6-1 and TRBJ1-1; D might be TRBD1 (5 bases). This CDR3 region has 15 residues. Trimming removed 7 bases from V and 4 bases from J, with 19 bases in between. In germline, CDR1 is MNHNS, CDR2 SASEGT. The DNA of the CDR3 is TGTGCCAGCATTTCTTTTGGAAGCGGGACCACTGAAGCTTTCTTT. Translated, it gives CASISFGSGTTEAFF.

Comment on this clone: One end of the junction does not line up with germline, which may come from a read error. The genes are TRBV6-5 and TRBJ1-1; TRBD1 is a possible D gene (6 bases). The CDR3 contains 15 residues. Germline V gene lookup returns CDR1 MNHEY and CDR2 SVGAGI. The CDR3 DNA reads TGTGCCAGCGGTTACTCCCCACAGGGAGGGACTGAAGCTTTCTTT. Translated: CASGYSPQGGTEAFF.

The table lists this clone with a few counts. An end of the junction differs from the germline gene, which may be a read error. V usage is TRBV6-5 and J usage is TRBJ2-1; no definite D call. The CDR3 has 13 amino acids. CDR1 and CDR2 from the germline V gene are MNHEY and SVGAGI. CDR3 sequence: CASSYAGGTGAVF. The CDR3 DNA follows: TGTGCCAGCAGTTACGCCGGCGGAACTGGTGCGGTCTTC.

The rearrangement links TRBV7-7 to TRBJ2-5; 10 nucleotides align to TRBD1. The length of the CDR3 is 15 residues. Germline V CDR1 and CDR2: SSHAT, FNYEAQ (reference sequence). V lost 4 bases to trimming and J lost 4 bases; unmatched junction nucleotides: 6. The DNA for the CDR3 is TGTGCCAGCAGCTCGGGACAGGGGAGGGGAGAGACCCAGTACTTC. It specifies CASSSGQGRGETQYF.

The J gene is TRBJ2-7, the V gene TRBV4-1, with TRBD2 as a possible D gene (6 bases). In germline, CDR1 is MGHRA, CDR2 YSYEKL. This CDR3 is 15 amino acids long. The V gene lost 2 bases and the J gene lost 2 bases, with 13 bases spanning the gap. In DNA, the CDR3 is TGCGCCAGCAGCCAATCGGCGGGGCAAACCTACGAGCAGTACTTC. It yields the protein CASSQSAGQTYEQYF.

The chain employs TRBV5-8 and TRBJ2-1; 9 bases fit TRBD1. V lost 7 bases to trimming and J lost 6 bases; unmatched junction nucleotides: 14. CDR1 and CDR2 (germline): SGHTS, YDEGEE. The CDR3 extends over 16 amino acids. The CDR3 bases are TGTGCCAGCGGACGTAACCGGGACAGGGTTTTCAATGAGCAGTTCTTC. Translating gives CASGRNRDRVFNEQFF.

This clone was seen only once. The chain employs TRBV28 and TRBJ2-7; a possible D gene is TRBD1 (6 bases). The CDR3 spans 14 residues. In germline, CDR1 is MDHEN, CDR2 SYDVKM. V lost 8 bases and J lost 4, with 18 bases in between. The DNA of the CDR3 is TGTGCCAGCGGACTGGGTGGACAGATTTACGAGCAGTACTTC. Translated, it gives CASGLGGQIYEQYF.

The genes are TRBV28 and TRBJ1-2, with 9 bases that match TRBD1. Germline V lookup: CDR1 MDHEN, CDR2 SYDVKM. The ends lost 6 bases at V and 4 bases at J; junction bases unmatched: 6. This CDR3 is 14 amino acids long. The CDR3 spells CASRSGQGSYGYTF. The CDR3 DNA is TGTGCCAGCAGGTCCGGACAGGGGAGCTATGGCTACACCTTC.

The gene calls are TRBV5-1 and TRBJ1-3; the match to TRBD1 covers 9 bases. V gave up 0 bases and J gave up 2 bases; unmatched junction bases: 9. CDR3 length: 18 amino acids. CDR1 SGHRS and CDR2 YFSETQ come from the germline V gene. The chain's CDR3 is CASSLGTGARGPGNTIYF. DNA of the CDR3: TGCGCCAGCAGCTTGGGGACAGGGGCCCGAGGGCCTGGAAACACCATATATTTT.